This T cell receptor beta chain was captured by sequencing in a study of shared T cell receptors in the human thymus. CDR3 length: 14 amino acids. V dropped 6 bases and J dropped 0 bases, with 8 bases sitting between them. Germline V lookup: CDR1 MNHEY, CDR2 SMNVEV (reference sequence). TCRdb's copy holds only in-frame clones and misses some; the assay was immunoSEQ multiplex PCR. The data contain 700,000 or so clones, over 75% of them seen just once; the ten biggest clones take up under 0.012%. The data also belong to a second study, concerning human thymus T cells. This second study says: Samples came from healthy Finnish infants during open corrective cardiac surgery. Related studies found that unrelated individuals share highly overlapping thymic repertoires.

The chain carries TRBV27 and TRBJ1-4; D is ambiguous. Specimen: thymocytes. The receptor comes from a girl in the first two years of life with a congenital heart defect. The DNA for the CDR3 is TGTGCCAGCAGCTCAACTGCAACTAATGAAAAACTGTTTTTT. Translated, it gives CASSSTATNEKLFF.